Listed here are 28 T cell receptor beta chains from one sample, sequenced in a study of cytomegalovirus exposure and HLA in healthy donors. Both 60 Vbeta primers and 13 Jbeta primers went into the PCR. Assay used: immunoSEQ multiplex PCR; TCRdb lists only in-frame clones, some missing. The table includes around 170,000 clones, 82% detected once. Sequencing input: PBMCs. The receptor source for this set is a man between 35 and 55 years old in good health and CMV-seronegative.

The V gene is TRBV28, the J gene TRBJ2-1; the D gene is possibly TRBD1 (5 bases). The V end lost 9 bases, the J end lost 3 bases, and 18 bases lay between the germline ends. The CDR3 runs to 15 residues. CDR1 and CDR2 from the germline V gene are MDHEN and SYDVKM. The CDR3 spells CASAGWGGNYNEQFF. As DNA, the CDR3 is TGTGCCAGTGCTGGGTGGGGCGGAAACTACAATGAGCAGTTCTTC.

The chain recombines TRBV18 with TRBJ1-1; the D is unclear. V was trimmed by 1 base and J by 0 bases, leaving 9 bases between them. CDR3 length equals 15 residues. Germline V gene data show CDR1 as KGHSH and CDR2 as LQKENI. CDR3 region: CASSPRTGLNTEAFF. Here the CDR3 DNA reads TGTGCCAGCTCACCACGAACGGGGTTGAACACTGAAGCTTTCTTT.

The chain combines TRBV28 with TRBJ1-3; D might be TRBD1 (5 bases). V dropped 1 base and J dropped 7 bases, with 11 bases sitting between them. This CDR3 has 14 residues. From germline, CDR1 is MDHEN and CDR2 SYDVKM. CDR3 bases: TGTGCCAGCAGTTTATTAAGGGGAGGGAACACCATATATTTT. Translated: CASSLLRGGNTIYF.

The rearrangement joins TRBV19 to TRBJ1-2; 9 bases agree with TRBD1. The ends lost 5 bases at V and 9 bases at J; junction bases unmatched: 10. Per the germline V gene, CDR1 is LNHDA and CDR2 is SQIVND (reference sequence). CDR3 length equals 14 residues. The DNA for the CDR3 is TGTGCCAGTAGTCCCCCGGGACAGGGCGCGCGCTACACCTTC. It yields the protein CASSPPGQGARYTF.

The genes are TRBV28 and TRBJ2-3; 14 bases align to TRBD2. Germline V lookup: CDR1 MDHEN, CDR2 SYDVKM. The V gene end was trimmed by 4 bases and the J gene end by 4 bases; junction bases not matched to a gene: 13. The CDR3 is 19 amino acids. The CDR3 nucleotides read TGTGCCAGCAGTTCCAGGACTAGCGGGAGGCCCGGCCGTCCAGATACGCAGTATTTT. It is translated as CASSSRTSGRPGRPDTQYF.

This clone showed up just a few times. The chain employs TRBV19 and TRBJ2-7, with 7 positions matching TRBD2. The trim removed 1 base at V and 0 bases at J, leaving 3 bases unmatched. The length of the CDR3 is 15 residues. CDR1 and CDR2 from the germline V gene are LNHDA and SQIVND (reference sequence). Here the CDR3 DNA reads TGTGCCAGTAGTATAGGGCTAGCGGCCTCCTACGAGCAGTACTTC. Translating gives CASSIGLAASYEQYF.

The rearrangement links TRBV4-1 to TRBJ1-4; TRBD1 matches 10 bases. Unmatched junction bases numbered 13, after V lost 4 bases and J lost 8 bases. The CDR3 covers 17 residues. From germline, CDR1 is MGHRA and CDR2 YSYEKL. The CDR3 DNA reads TGCGCCAGCAGCCGGGGGACAGGGGCAAGGGGGGGAGAAAAACTGTTTTTT. This encodes CASSRGTGARGGEKLFF.

This sequence joins TRBV19 and TRBJ1-4; 7 nucleotides agree with TRBD1. Germline V gives CDR1 LNHDA, CDR2 SQIVND (reference sequence). V lost 5 bases, J lost 5 bases, and 8 bases stayed unmatched. The CDR3 is made up of 15 amino acids. In nucleotides, the CDR3 is TGTGCCAGTAGTCTCCCCGGGACAGAAAATGAAAAACTGTTTTTT. Translation: CASSLPGTENEKLFF.

J is TRBJ2-2 and V is TRBV9; 8 nucleotides line up with TRBD2. The CDR3 is made up of 17 amino acids. Germline loops: CDR1 SGDLS, CDR2 YYNGEE. Unmatched junction bases numbered 8, after V lost 4 bases and J lost 0 bases. The CDR3 DNA reads TGTGCCAGCAGCTATCAAAACGGGGGGGCGAACACCGGGGAGCTGTTTTTT. Its translation is CASSYQNGGANTGELFF.

In nucleotides, the CDR3 is TGTGCCAGCAGCTTGATCGGGTACGAGCAGTACTTC. It translates to CASSLIGYEQYF. The chain uses TRBV5-5 and TRBJ2-7; D gene uncertain. The CDR3 spans 12 residues. The germline CDR1 and CDR2 sequences are SGHKS and YYEKEE (reference sequence). Deletions cut 1 base from V and 4 bases from J, with 6 bases between.

The gene calls are TRBV9 and TRBJ2-6, with 7 bases fitting TRBD2. V was pared by 4 bases and J by 2 bases, with 9 bases of the junction left unmatched. This CDR3 comprises 17 residues. Germline values: CDR1 SGDLS, CDR2 YYNGEE. The CDR3 is CASSRGSGNAGANVLTF. The CDR3 nucleotides read TGTGCCAGCAGCCGCGGGAGCGGGAACGCTGGGGCCAACGTCCTGACTTTC.

J is TRBJ1-2 and V is TRBV14; 7 nucleotides agree with TRBD1. Germline assignment: CDR1 SGHDN and CDR2 FVKESK. The J segment lost 2 bases and the V segment lost 4 bases, leaving 7 bases of the junction unmatched. The CDR3 is made up of 15 amino acids. CDR3 amino acids: CASSRETGRNYGYTF. In DNA form, the CDR3 reads TGTGCCAGCAGCCGAGAGACAGGGCGCAACTATGGCTACACCTTC.

The chain combines TRBV29-1 with TRBJ1-5; TRBD1 aligns across 10 bases. Germline V lookup: CDR1 SQVTM, CDR2 ANQGSEA. Trimming removed 0 bases from V and 2 bases from J; junction bases left unmatched: 19. CDR3 length: 21 amino acids. DNA for the CDR3: TGCAGCGTTGAAGAAAGGCACCCCGGGACAGGGGCCTCTGGGGGCAATCAGCCCCAGCATTTT. This codes for CSVEERHPGTGASGGNQPQHF.

The J gene is TRBJ2-1, the V gene TRBV2; 9 positions match TRBD1. CDR1 and CDR2 (germline): SNHLY, FYNNEI. The CDR3 extends over 13 amino acids. V lost 10 bases to trimming and J lost 9 bases; unmatched junction nucleotides: 10. The CDR3 loop reads CANSGQGRTEQFF. CDR3 bases: TGTGCCAACTCAGGACAGGGGAGGACTGAGCAGTTCTTC.

This clone has a handful of counts. The chain couples TRBV11-3 to TRBJ1-2, with unresolved D. V was pared by 8 bases and J by 2 bases, with 15 bases between. This CDR3 is 14 amino acids long. From germline, CDR1 is SGHNT and CDR2 YENEEA. The CDR3 here is CASEEGRRNYGYTF. The CDR3 DNA reads as TGTGCCAGCGAGGAAGGCCGGCGGAACTATGGCTACACCTTC.

The CDR3 DNA is TGTGCCAGCAGTTTGGGCCAGGGGGGCCAAGAGACCCAGTACTTC. Its protein is CASSLGQGGQETQYF. This chain joins TRBV28 and TRBJ2-5, with a tentative D call TRBD1 (7 bases). The germline CDR1 and CDR2 sequences are MDHEN and SYDVKM. CDR3 length equals 15 residues. V was trimmed by 3 bases and J by 1 base, leaving 12 bases between them.

This chain uses TRBV30 with TRBJ2-5; no reliable D call. V was shortened by 4 bases and J by 2 bases, with 8 bases between the two germline ends. The germline gives CDR1 GTSNPN, CDR2 SVGIG (reference sequence). The CDR3 runs 12 residues. CDR3: CAWTDTQETQYF. CDR3 coding DNA: TGTGCCTGGACCGACACTCAAGAGACCCAGTACTTC.

For this clone: Within the sample, other DNA sequences also encode this same CDR3. The chain employs TRBV7-2 and TRBJ1-1, with D perhaps matching TRBD1 (5 bases). From germline, CDR1 is SGHTA and CDR2 FQGNSA. This CDR3 has 14 residues. The V end was cut by 2 bases, the J end by 4 bases, with 11 bases between. In DNA form, the CDR3 reads TGTGCCAGCAGCTTATCCACAGGTACCACTGAAGCTTTCTTT. It translates to CASSLSTGTTEAFF.

The count of this clone is one. The V call is TRBV28, the J call TRBJ2-5; D perhaps matches TRBD1 (6 bases). CDR1 is MDHEN and CDR2 is SYDVKM in the germline V gene. V lost 5 bases to trimming and J lost 5 bases, with 12 bases between them. The CDR3 extends over 13 amino acids. The CDR3 DNA is TGTGCCAGCAGTACACAGGGTCCGGAGACCCAGTACTTC. Translation: CASSTQGPETQYF.

This sequence joins TRBV2 and TRBJ1-2; D possibly corresponds to TRBD1 (5 bases). Per germline, CDR1 SNHLY and CDR2 FYNNEI. This CDR3 has 12 residues. Trimming cost V 4 bases and J 6 bases, with 9 bases left between them. CDR3 residues: CASSGQTDGYTF. The CDR3 nucleotides read TGTGCCAGCAGTGGGCAGACAGATGGCTACACCTTC.

CDR3 DNA: TGCGCCAGCAGCTTGGCATACAGGGGTCCAGATACGCAGTATTTT. Amino acid sequence: CASSLAYRGPDTQYF. The gene calls are TRBV5-1 and TRBJ2-3; TRBD1 matches at 7 bases. The CDR3 totals 15 residues. Trimming cost V 0 bases and J 4 bases; bases outside gene matches: 5. Germline V gene lookup returns CDR1 SGHRS and CDR2 YFSETQ.

This chain links TRBV30 with TRBJ1-3; D not certain. This CDR3 contains 15 residues. In germline, CDR1 is GTSNPN, CDR2 SVGIG (reference sequence). V was cut by 5 bases and J by 4 bases, with 18 bases left in between. This CDR3 is CAWRGPRAGGNTIYF. The CDR3 coding sequence is TGTGCCTGGCGTGGGCCCCGGGCGGGAGGAAACACCATATATTTT.

This chain uses TRBV6-5 with TRBJ2-3; no firm D call. Trimming left V 0 bases short and J 0 bases short, with 7 bases between. The length of the CDR3 is 15 residues. Germline assignment: CDR1 MNHEY and CDR2 SVGAGI. CDR3 coding DNA: TGTGCCAGCAGTTACTCGACGGGTAGCACAGATACGCAGTATTTT. Translating gives CASSYSTGSTDTQYF.

The chain uses TRBV7-3 and TRBJ2-5, with 10 nucleotides matching TRBD1. The length of the CDR3 is 14 residues. Germline CDR1 SGHTA, CDR2 FQGTGA. The trim removed 2 bases at V and 3 bases at J, leaving 0 bases unmatched. CDR3: CASSLGTGEETQYF. CDR3 coding DNA: TGTGCCAGCAGCTTAGGGACAGGGGAAGAGACCCAGTACTTC.

The rearrangement links TRBV7-9 to TRBJ1-5; perhaps TRBD1 as D (5 bases). The CDR3 is made up of 15 amino acids. The germline V gene has CDR1 SEHNR and CDR2 FQNEAQ (reference sequence). V dropped 5 bases and J dropped 6 bases, with 17 bases sitting between them. The CDR3 region has the DNA TGTGCCAGCAGCCGTGACAGTGGATCCGGTCAGCCCCAGCATTTT. Translated, it gives CASSRDSGSGQPQHF.

The gene calls are TRBV28 and TRBJ2-1; the D gene is possibly TRBD2 (7 bases). Germline V gene data show CDR1 as MDHEN and CDR2 as SYDVKM. The CDR3 is 15 residues long. Trimming took 7 bases from V and 2 from J, leaving 15 bases between them. In nucleotides, the CDR3 is TGTGCCAGCACCATAGGGGGGGTTCCCTACAATGAGCAGTTCTTC. Protein product: CASTIGGVPYNEQFF.

The chain couples TRBV7-2 to TRBJ2-3; 9 bases agree with TRBD2. The CDR3 spans 15 residues. The V gene end was trimmed by 3 bases and the J gene end by 2 bases; junction bases not matched to a gene: 3. Per the germline V gene, CDR1 is SGHTA and CDR2 is FQGNSA. The CDR3 loop is CASSFSGSHTDTQYF. The CDR3 nucleotides read TGTGCCAGCAGCTTTAGCGGGAGTCACACAGATACGCAGTATTTT. The whole variable domain, remainder taken from reference TRBV7-2 and TRBJ2-3, is GAGVSQSPSNKVTEKGKDVELRCDPISGHTALYWYRQSLGQGLEFLIYFQGNSAPDKSGLPSDRFSAERTGGSVSTLTIQRTQQEDSAVYLCASSFSGSHTDTQYFGPGTRLTVL.

The genes are TRBV9 and TRBJ2-3, with 7 bases matching TRBD2. After removal of 4 bases from V and 2 bases from J, the junction contained 7 bases not matched to a gene. Germline lookup yields CDR1 SGDLS and CDR2 YYNGEE. The CDR3 sequence is 15 residues long. The CDR3 DNA reads TGTGCCAGCAGCTCTCATGCGGGAGTCACAGATACGCAGTATTTT. This encodes CASSSHAGVTDTQYF.